This T cell receptor (beta chain) was captured in a study of T-cell reconstitution after alpha-beta-depleted transplantation in children. Study findings and constraints: About two months after transplant, alpha-beta T cells reportedly came from several hundred expanded graft clones. T-cell numbers and diversity, one year after transplant, stemmed largely from T cells that were newly produced.

Unique molecular identifiers were used in preparing the TCRbeta library. TCRdb re-analysed the PCR reads in MiXCR, keeping a single row per CDR3 protein. The sample has 95,000 to 150,000 distinct CDR3 sequences; 23% are singletons. This clonotype was counted only a few times. Its antigen is not known. The sample here was PBMCs, mostly from graft donor cells, taken 180 days after TCRalphabeta/CD19-depleted stem cell transplant. The TCR was taken from a male patient between 2 and 15 years old who had a stem cell transplant for chronic granulomatous disease, so the T cells may come from the graft donor.

The CDR3 sequence: CASSTSGQGSIDTQYF. The CDR3 bases are TGCGCCAGCAGCACCTCGGGACAGGGAAGTATAGATACGCAGTATTTT. J is TRBJ2-3 and V is TRBV5-1; TRBD1 matches at 9 bases. V lost 4 bases and J lost 5; bases outside the gene matches: 11. Germline CDR1 SGHRS, CDR2 YFSETQ. The CDR3 has 16 amino acids.